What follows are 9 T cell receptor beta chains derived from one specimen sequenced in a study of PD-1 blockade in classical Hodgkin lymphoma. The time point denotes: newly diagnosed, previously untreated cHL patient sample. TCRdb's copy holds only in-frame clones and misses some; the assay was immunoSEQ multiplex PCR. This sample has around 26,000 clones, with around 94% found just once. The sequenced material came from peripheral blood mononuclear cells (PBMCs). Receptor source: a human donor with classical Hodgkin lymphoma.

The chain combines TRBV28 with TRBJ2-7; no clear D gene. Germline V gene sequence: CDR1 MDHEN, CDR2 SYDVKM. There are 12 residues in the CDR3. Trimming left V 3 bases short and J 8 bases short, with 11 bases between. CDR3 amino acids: CASSFGQSKQYF. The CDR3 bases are TGTGCCAGCAGTTTTGGGCAGTCTAAGCAGTACTTC.

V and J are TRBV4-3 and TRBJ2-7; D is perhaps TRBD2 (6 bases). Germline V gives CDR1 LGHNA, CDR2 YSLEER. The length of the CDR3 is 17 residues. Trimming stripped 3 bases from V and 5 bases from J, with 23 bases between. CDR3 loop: CASSQGSGLPLLDEQYF. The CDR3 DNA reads TGCGCCAGCAGCCAGGGGTCGGGACTTCCTCTTCTGGACGAGCAGTACTTC.

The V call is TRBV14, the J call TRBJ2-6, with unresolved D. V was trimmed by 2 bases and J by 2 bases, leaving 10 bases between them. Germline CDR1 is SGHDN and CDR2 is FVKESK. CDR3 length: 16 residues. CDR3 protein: CASSQFVSPGANVLTF. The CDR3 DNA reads TGTGCCAGCAGCCAATTTGTATCCCCTGGGGCCAACGTCCTGACTTTC.

The CDR3 is CASSLYTGGPNEQFF. The CDR3 nucleotides are TGTGCCAGCAGCTTGTATACAGGGGGACCAAATGAGCAGTTCTTC. The rearrangement uses TRBV5-6 and TRBJ2-1, with 8 bases that match TRBD1. This CDR3 region has 15 residues. Germline V CDR1 and CDR2: SGHDT, YYEEEE. Unmatched junction bases numbered 7, after V lost 1 base and J lost 7 bases.

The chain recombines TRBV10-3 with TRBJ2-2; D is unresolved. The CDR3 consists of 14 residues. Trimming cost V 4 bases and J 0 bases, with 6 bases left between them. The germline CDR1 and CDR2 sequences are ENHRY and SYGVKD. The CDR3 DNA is TGTGCCATCAGTGGTACAGCGAACACCGGGGAGCTGTTTTTT. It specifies CAISGTANTGELFF.

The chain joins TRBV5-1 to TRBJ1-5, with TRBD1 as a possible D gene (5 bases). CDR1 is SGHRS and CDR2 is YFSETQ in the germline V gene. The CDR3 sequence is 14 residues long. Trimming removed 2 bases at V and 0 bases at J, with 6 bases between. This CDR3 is CASSLQASNQPQHF. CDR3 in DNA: TGCGCCAGCAGCTTACAGGCTAGCAATCAGCCCCAGCATTTT.

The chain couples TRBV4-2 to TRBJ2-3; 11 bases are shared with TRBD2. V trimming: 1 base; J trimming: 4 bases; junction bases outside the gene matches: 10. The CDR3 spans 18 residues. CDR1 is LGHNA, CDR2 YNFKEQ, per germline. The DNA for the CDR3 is TGTGCCAGCAGCCAAGGCACTAGCGGGGGCAATCTGGCAGATACGCAGTATTTT. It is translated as CASSQGTSGGNLADTQYF.

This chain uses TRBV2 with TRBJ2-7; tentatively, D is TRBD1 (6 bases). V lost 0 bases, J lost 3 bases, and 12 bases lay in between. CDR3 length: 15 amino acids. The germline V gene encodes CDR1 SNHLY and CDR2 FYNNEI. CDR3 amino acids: CASSEAWGPYYEQYF. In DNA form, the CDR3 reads TGTGCCAGCAGTGAAGCGTGGGGGCCCTACTACGAGCAGTACTTC.

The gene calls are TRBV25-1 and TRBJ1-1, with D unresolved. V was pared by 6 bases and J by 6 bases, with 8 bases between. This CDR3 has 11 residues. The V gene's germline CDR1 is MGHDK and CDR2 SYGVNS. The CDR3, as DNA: TGTGCCAGCAGACGTTTGTCTGAAGCTTTCTTT. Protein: CASRRLSEAFF.